Sequencing of this TCR beta chain was carried out in a study of cytomegalovirus exposure and HLA in healthy donors. Findings of the study overall: In a later analysis, donors in an Asian-associated ancestry cluster reportedly had fewer N-insertions in productive TCRs than the cohort mean. Later, an analysis showed that TCR beta chains associated with HLA were more clonally expanded than others that were equally common. It was approximately 170 TCR beta chains that were listed as cytomegalovirus-associated.

For this clone: Its antigen remains unidentified.

The PCR employed 60 Vbeta primers together with 13 Jbeta primers. The data were produced by immunoSEQ multiplex PCR, yet TCRdb's version contains in-frame clones alone and is incomplete. The data hold 150,000 to 200,000 clones, with about 80% observed a single time. This CDR3 comprises 14 residues. The germline V gene has CDR1 SGHTA and CDR2 FQGNSA. V gave up 5 bases and J gave up 2 bases, with 12 bases separating them. Sequenced material: PBMCs. The sequence derives from a man between 18 and 29 years old in good health and CMV-seropositive. The chain combines TRBV7-2 with TRBJ2-5; possible D gene TRBD1, 5 bases. As DNA, the CDR3 is TGTGCCAGCAGCCTCAGGGCTGTACAAGAGACCCAGTACTTC. Translation: CASSLRAVQETQYF.